This TCR beta chain was sequenced during a study of T cell clonotyping in hematopoietic cell transplantation. Study-wide points: Pathologically expanded recipient clonotypes increased progressively from day 30 to day 180 as diversity fell. CD4 and CD8 repertoire contributions could not be separated without sorting.

Concerning this clone: The antigen is unknown.

This CDR3 is 16 amino acids long. Trimming took off 0 bases at V and 1 base at J, with 9 bases between the two ends. Per the germline V gene, CDR1 is SGHDN and CDR2 is FVKESK. Measured with immunoSEQ multiplex PCR; TCRdb has only the in-frame clones, and not every one. The data contain nearly 70,000 clones, roughly 94% of them singletons. This receptor was identified in a man aged 50-60 years in good health. Some clones in this sample may be carry-over from other donors' samples. The sequenced sample was peripheral blood mononuclear cells. The chain couples TRBV14 to TRBJ2-2; no firm D call. CDR3 region: CASSQDLAGNTGELFF. Here the CDR3 DNA reads TGTGCCAGCAGCCAAGATCTGGCTGGGAACACCGGGGAGCTGTTTTTT.